The 14 T cell receptor beta chains reported below all come from one sample, sequenced in a study of cytomegalovirus exposure and HLA in healthy donors. The study ran its PCR with 60 Vbeta and 13 Jbeta primers. Clones were sequenced by immunoSEQ multiplex PCR, and TCRdb holds only the in-frame ones, with some missing. The sample shows 97,000 or so clones, around 60% of them seen only once. The sample taken for sequencing was PBMCs. The receptors stem from a human donor in good health.

This chain uses TRBV28 with TRBJ1-1, with TRBD1 matching over 8 bases. The CDR3 length is 15 residues. The V gene's germline CDR1 is MDHEN and CDR2 SYDVKM. V gave up 5 bases and J gave up 2 bases; unmatched junction bases: 7. This CDR3 reads CASSPPGQGNTEAFF. The DNA for the CDR3 is TGTGCCAGCAGTCCCCCCGGACAGGGAAACACTGAAGCTTTCTTT.

The rearrangement uses TRBV4-1 and TRBJ2-3; perhaps TRBD2 as D (6 bases). This CDR3 is 16 amino acids long. CDR1 MGHRA and CDR2 YSYEKL come from the germline V gene. V lost 4 bases, J lost 1 base, and 15 bases lay in between. CDR3 loop: CASSLEGGVRTDTQYF. DNA for the CDR3: TGCGCCAGCAGCCTCGAAGGAGGGGTTCGCACAGATACGCAGTATTTT.

A remark on this clone: Other DNA sequences in this specimen translate into the identical CDR3. The V and J genes are TRBV27 and TRBJ2-3; 7 bases map to TRBD2. The CDR3 runs to 15 residues. CDR1 and CDR2 from the germline V gene are MNHEY and SMNVEV (reference sequence). The V gene end was trimmed by 0 bases and the J gene end by 0 bases; junction bases not matched to a gene: 0. The DNA of the CDR3 is TGTGCCAGCAGTTTATCCGGGGGGAGCACAGATACGCAGTATTTT. Its translation is CASSLSGGSTDTQYF.

Only one count was recorded for this clone. The V call is TRBV14, the J call TRBJ2-7; TRBD1 aligns across 7 bases. CDR1 and CDR2 (germline): SGHDN, FVKESK. V lost 8 bases, J lost 3 bases, and 4 bases stayed unmatched. This CDR3 has 12 residues. CDR3 residues: CASGRQGYEQYF. CDR3 sequence (DNA): TGTGCCAGCGGTCGACAGGGCTACGAGCAGTACTTC.

This clone was detected only a few times. The V gene is TRBV5-1, the J gene TRBJ2-3, with TRBD1 matching over 8 bases. The CDR3 totals 19 residues. Trimming cost V 2 bases and J 0 bases; bases outside gene matches: 14. In germline, CDR1 is SGHRS, CDR2 YFSETQ. CDR3 in amino acids: CASSFWGQDSISSTDTQYF. In nucleotides, the CDR3 is TGCGCCAGCAGCTTTTGGGGACAGGACTCCATCTCTAGCACAGATACGCAGTATTTT.

This clone was recorded a few times. The chain recombines TRBV7-2 with TRBJ2-3, with 13 nucleotides matching TRBD2. Per the germline V gene, CDR1 is SGHTA and CDR2 is FQGNSA. The CDR3 sequence is 15 residues long. V dropped 6 bases and J dropped 1; count of bases not matched to a gene: 1. The CDR3 here is CASRGLAGRTDTQYF. For the CDR3, the DNA is TGTGCCAGCAGGGGACTAGCGGGACGCACAGATACGCAGTATTTT.

The chain joins TRBV19 to TRBJ1-4, with 10 bases lining up with TRBD1. CDR1 is LNHDA, CDR2 SQIVND, per germline (reference sequence). Unmatched junction bases numbered 8, after V lost 5 bases and J lost 8 bases. The CDR3 length is 15 residues. The DNA of the CDR3 is TGTGCCAGTAGTGGCTCCGGGACAGGGGAGGAAAAACTGTTTTTT. Translating it yields CASSGSGTGEEKLFF.

This clone was observed a few times. The chain combines TRBV6-5 with TRBJ1-6; D unresolved. The CDR3 sequence is 13 residues long. The V and J ends lost 4 bases and 4 bases respectively, with 5 bases between them. Germline lookup yields CDR1 MNHEY and CDR2 SVGAGI. The DNA for the CDR3 is TGTGCCAGCAGTTCGGTGTATAATTCACCCCTCCACTTT. It codes for CASSSVYNSPLHF.

V and J are TRBV2 and TRBJ1-1; the D gene is possibly TRBD1 (5 bases). Germline-derived CDR1 and CDR2 are SNHLY and FYNNEI. This CDR3 is built from 13 residues. Trimming took off 8 bases at V and 5 bases at J, with 15 bases between the two ends. Here the CDR3 DNA reads TGTGCCAGCCCTTTGGGGGGGTGGACTGAAGCTTTCTTT. Its protein product is CASPLGGWTEAFF.

This clone has a single count. This chain links TRBV6-5 with TRBJ2-5, with TRBD2 as a possible D gene (5 bases). The end of the DNA aligns better with TRBJ2-7, so the J call may be wrong. The CDR3 consists of 12 residues. The germline CDR1 and CDR2 sequences are MNHEY and SVGAGI. The CDR3 nucleotides read TGTGCCAGCCGGGGAATATCCTACGAGCAGTACTTC. Translation: CASRGISYEQYF.

V usage is TRBV10-2 and J usage is TRBJ2-3; the D is unclear. Trimming cost V 6 bases and J 3 bases, with 19 bases left between them. This CDR3 has 16 residues. CDR1 and CDR2 (germline): WSHSY, SAAADI. The DNA of the CDR3 is TGCGCCAGCAGCCCCGAAGGTGGCCGAGGTACAGATACGCAGTATTTT. Translation: CASSPEGGRGTDTQYF.

This clone was seen once. This sequence joins TRBV7-6 and TRBJ2-7; maybe TRBD2 (6 bases). The CDR3 covers 13 residues. Germline V CDR1 and CDR2: SGHVS, FNYEAQ. Trimming took 1 base from V and 6 from J, leaving 10 bases between them. CDR3 coding DNA: TGTGCCAGCAGCTTAGGCGGGGTCTTCGAGCAGTACTTC. This codes for CASSLGGVFEQYF.

The chain links TRBV7-8 to TRBJ2-5; 9 nucleotides line up with TRBD1. The CDR3 is 13 residues long. J lost 11 bases, V lost 5 bases, and 9 bases had no gene match. Germline CDR1 SGHVS, CDR2 FQNEAQ. CDR3: CASSTGQGTEQYF. The DNA of the CDR3 is TGTGCCAGCAGCACTGGACAGGGGACGGAGCAGTACTTC. Variable domain in full (rest from reference TRBV7-8 and TRBJ2-5): GAGVSQSPRYKVAKRGQDVALRCDPISGHVSLFWYQQALGQGPEFLTYFQNEAQLDKSGLPSDRFFAERPEGSVSTLKIQRTQQEDSAVYLCASSTGQGTEQYFGPGTRLLVL.

In its sample, this clone ranks as medium-sized. The V gene is TRBV28, the J gene TRBJ1-2; 9 bases are shared with TRBD1. This CDR3 contains 14 residues. V lost 4 bases to trimming and J lost 7 bases; unmatched junction nucleotides: 7. CDR1 MDHEN and CDR2 SYDVKM come from the germline V gene. The CDR3 is CASSSPGTGSGYTF. CDR3 DNA sequence: TGTGCCAGCAGTTCTCCCGGGACAGGGAGTGGCTACACCTTC.